This TCR beta chain was documented in a study of T-cell reconstitution after alpha-beta-depleted transplantation in children. Broader study findings: By one year post-transplant, T-cell counts and diversity largely arose from T cells that were newly produced.

For TCRbeta, the library was prepared with unique molecular identifiers. One entry per CDR3 protein results from TCRdb running MiXCR on the PCR reads. Here the sample spans about 300,000 distinct CDR3 sequences, 6.5% to 9% being singletons. V dropped 5 bases and J dropped 1 base, with 7 bases sitting between them. The CDR3 runs 13 residues. This clonotype appeared many times. Its antigen is unknown. The source material was peripheral blood, sampled 360 days after TCRalphabeta/CD19-depleted stem cell transplant. The receptor was derived from a female patient aged 2 to 10 who had a stem cell transplant for Fanconi anemia, so the T cells may come from the graft donor. The rearrangement uses TRBV12-3 or TRBV12-4 and TRBJ2-3; D not certain. CDR3 residues: CASSPQGTDTQYF. The CDR3 DNA reads TGTGCCAGCAGTCCGCAGGGCACAGATACGCAGTATTTT.